A selection of T cell receptor beta chains follows, all from one sample in a study of blood T cell repertoires in COVID-19. The assay was immunoSEQ multiplex PCR, and TCRdb's table has in-frame clones only and misses some. The table has 200,000 to 250,000 clones, more than 75% seen once. The sample consisted of peripheral blood. Every receptor here comes from a human donor in a cohort sampled during active COVID-19. Both conserved end residues are part of each CDR3. Each record gives: J gene, D gene, V gene, clone size, CDR3 protein, CDR3 DNA. A D gene is named only where the DNA matches it firmly. Expanded clones get a size class; other rows say once, few or many, or leave the size out.

TRBJ2-2 NA TRBV7-9 NA CASSRTGRDTGELFF TGTGCCAGCAGCAGAACAGGGAGGGACACCGGGGAGCTGTTTTTT
TRBJ2-1 NA TRBV2 NA CASGRTVSYNEQFF TGTGCCAGCGGAAGGACAGTCTCCTACAATGAGCAGTTCTTC
TRBJ1-5 TRBD1 TRBV2 NA CASSEPRGKDQPQHF TGTGCCAGCAGTGAGCCCAGGGGGAAGGATCAGCCCCAGCATTTT
TRBJ2-1 NA TRBV28 NA CASWALTVHNEQFF TGTGCCAGCTGGGCCTTAACTGTCCACAATGAGCAGTTCTTC
TRBJ2-1 NA TRBV19 NA CASSISPLGHEQFF TGTGCCAGTAGTATATCTCCACTAGGCCATGAGCAGTTCTTC
TRBJ2-2 TRBD1 TRBV6-5 NA CASSPTGGLTGELFF TGTGCCAGCAGTCCGACAGGGGGCTTAACCGGGGAGCTGTTTTTT
TRBJ1-1 NA TRBV27 NA CASSINRNTEAFF TGTGCCAGCAGTATAAACAGGAACACTGAAGCTTTCTTT
TRBJ1-6 NA TRBV6-5 NA CASSGNNSPLHF TGTGCCAGCAGCGGGAATAATTCACCCCTCCACTTT
TRBJ1-3 NA TRBV24-1 NA CATSDHTGTGNTIYF TGTGCCACCAGTGACCACACGGGGACTGGAAACACCATATATTTT
TRBJ1-2 TRBD1 TRBV29-1 NA CSVDMDRSYGYTF TGCAGCGTGGATATGGACAGGAGCTATGGCTACACCTTC
TRBJ2-3 NA TRBV11-3 NA CASSFGASTDTQYF TGTGCCAGCAGCTTTGGGGCAAGCACAGATACGCAGTATTTT
TRBJ2-7 TRBD2 TRBV5-5 NA CASSFQAGDGYEQYF TGTGCCAGCAGCTTCCAAGCGGGAGACGGCTACGAGCAGTACTTC
TRBJ1-1 NA TRBV7-9 NA CASSLHLGLGVNTEAFF TGTGCCAGCAGCTTACATCTGGGACTAGGGGTGAACACTGAAGCTTTCTTT
TRBJ2-7 TRBD2 TRBV10-3 NA CAISGLAGDHEQYF TGTGCCATCAGTGGACTAGCGGGAGATCACGAGCAGTACTTC
TRBJ2-1 TRBD2 TRBV3-1/TRBV3-2 NA CASSLTSGSSYNEQFF TGTGCCAGCAGTCTAACTAGCGGGAGCTCCTACAATGAGCAGTTCTTC
TRBJ2-5 NA TRBV24-1 once CATSDKLGQETQYF TGTGCCACCAGTGACAAACTAGGACAAGAGACCCAGTACTTC
TRBJ2-7 TRBD1 TRBV2 NA CASRQTGGASSYEQYF TGTGCCAGCAGACAAACAGGGGGCGCTTCCTCCTACGAGCAGTACTTC
TRBJ1-1 TRBD1 TRBV2 NA CASSGPGQGYTEAFF TGTGCCAGCAGTGGGCCGGGACAGGGATACACTGAAGCTTTCTTT
TRBJ2-7 NA TRBV28 few CASRRDEQYF TGTGCCAGCAGAAGAGACGAGCAGTACTTC
TRBJ2-7 NA TRBV5-5 NA CASSLAGGFNGEQYF TGTGCCAGCAGCTTGGCAGGGGGGTTCAACGGCGAGCAGTACTTC
TRBJ1-5 NA TRBV6-5 NA CASSMDRGDQPQHF TGTGCCAGCAGTATGGACAGAGGAGATCAGCCCCAGCATTTT
TRBJ1-5 NA TRBV19 NA CASSPPLGAASNQPQHF TGTGCCAGTAGTCCCCCCCTAGGGGCAGCTAGTAATCAGCCCCAGCATTTT
TRBJ1-3 NA TRBV25-1 NA CASSESGTLVNTIYF TGTGCCAGCAGTGAATCGGGGACTCTCGTCAACACCATATATTTT
TRBJ1-5 NA TRBV10-3 NA CAISESLDQPQHF TGTGCCATCAGTGAATCACTTGATCAGCCCCAGCATTTT
TRBJ1-4 TRBD1 TRBV3-1/TRBV3-2 once CASSQDYGQGTNEKLFF TGTGCCAGCAGCCAAGATTACGGACAGGGAACTAATGAAAAACTGTTTTTT
TRBJ2-7 NA TRBV27 NA CATQSPKVREQYF TGTGCCACCCAAAGTCCCAAAGTGAGAGAGCAGTACTTC
TRBJ2-3 TRBD2 TRBV9 NA CASSVLAGGLGDTQYF TGTGCCAGCAGCGTTCTAGCGGGGGGGCTAGGAGATACGCAGTATTTT
TRBJ1-2 NA TRBV29-1 NA CSVGLTGEPNYGYTF TGCAGCGTTGGATTGACAGGCGAACCTAACTATGGCTACACCTTC
TRBJ2-7 NA TRBV21-1 NA CASSKEELPAYEQYF TGTGCCAGCAGCAAAGAAGAACTGCCGGCCTACGAGCAGTACTTC
TRBJ2-5 TRBD2 TRBV7-9 NA CASRGGDQETQYF TGTGCCAGCAGGGGGGGGGACCAAGAGACCCAGTACTTC
TRBJ2-5 NA TRBV5-1 NA CASSNDRGRGTQYF TGCGCCAGCAGTAACGATAGGGGCAGGGGGACCCAGTACTTC
TRBJ1-4 TRBD1 TRBV2 NA CASNVGGTGHEKLFF TGTGCCAGCAACGTGGGGGGGACAGGGCATGAAAAACTGTTTTTT
TRBJ2-3 NA TRBV2 NA CASSEGGDNTDTQYF TGTGCCAGCAGTGAGGGGGGGGACAACACAGATACGCAGTATTTT
TRBJ1-1 NA TRBV6-2/TRBV6-3 NA CASSYLREAFF TGTGCCAGCAGTTACTTGAGAGAAGCTTTCTTT
TRBJ1-3 TRBD1 TRBV9 NA CASSELKARDRGENTIYF TGTGCCAGCAGCGAACTCAAAGCCCGGGACAGGGGCGAAAACACCATATATTTT
TRBJ2-2 NA TRBV24-1 NA CATSDFSGRTGELFF TGTGCCACCAGTGATTTTAGCGGTCGGACCGGGGAGCTGTTTTTT
TRBJ2-3 NA TRBV12-3/TRBV12-4 NA CASSFITDTQYF TGTGCCAGCAGTTTTATCACAGATACGCAGTATTTT
TRBJ1-2 TRBD1 TRBV25-1 NA CASSFGQGELNYGYTF TGTGCCAGCAGTTTCGGACAGGGCGAACTCAACTATGGCTACACCTTC
TRBJ1-6 TRBD1 TRBV13 NA CASSSRDRDSPLHF TGTGCCAGCAGCTCCCGGGACAGGGATTCACCCCTCCACTTT
TRBJ1-4 NA TRBV2 NA CASNLGGPGTNEKLFF TGTGCCAGTAACCTTGGAGGGCCGGGGACTAATGAAAAACTGTTTTTT
TRBJ1-2 TRBD1 TRBV19 NA CASSTDRTRYGYTF TGTGCCAGTAGTACGGACAGGACACGCTATGGCTACACCTTC
TRBJ2-1 NA TRBV5-1 NA CASSLGPGAYNEQFF TGCGCCAGCAGCTTAGGCCCTGGAGCTTACAATGAGCAGTTCTTC
TRBJ1-2 NA TRBV5-4 NA CASSLYRDYRGYTF TGTGCCAGCAGCCTGTACCGGGACTACCGTGGCTACACCTTC
TRBJ2-7 TRBD1 TRBV10-3 many CATGTGGSYEQYF TGTGCCACCGGGACAGGGGGATCCTACGAGCAGTACTTC
TRBJ1-4 NA TRBV7-9 NA CASSPKPAAYEKLFF TGTGCCAGCAGCCCCAAGCCTGCAGCGTATGAAAAACTGTTTTTT
TRBJ2-7 TRBD2 TRBV7-8 NA CASSLDRGGASYEQYF TGTGCCAGCAGCTTAGATCGCGGGGGGGCCTCCTACGAGCAGTACTTC
TRBJ1-2 NA TRBV6-5 NA CASSYSRGGGYTF TGTGCCAGCAGTTACTCTAGGGGGGGAGGCTACACCTTC
TRBJ1-5 TRBD1 TRBV5-1 few CASSLGQGEGQPQHF TGCGCCAGCAGCTTGGGACAGGGCGAGGGTCAGCCCCAGCATTTT
TRBJ2-2 NA TRBV19 NA CASPGDTGELFF TGTGCCAGCCCCGGGGACACCGGGGAGCTGTTTTTT
TRBJ2-5 NA TRBV24-1 NA CATSDLGDSRQETQYF TGTGCCACCAGTGATTTGGGGGACTCCCGACAAGAGACCCAGTACTTC
TRBJ1-1 TRBD1 TRBV6-6 NA CASTTGQGRTEAFF TGTGCCAGCACTACGGGACAGGGGAGGACTGAAGCTTTCTTT
TRBJ2-5 NA TRBV3-1/TRBV3-2 NA CASSQEGTPRRETQYF TGTGCCAGCAGCCAAGAGGGGACACCCAGACGAGAGACCCAGTACTTC
TRBJ1-2 TRBD1 TRBV12-3/TRBV12-4 NA CASGQGAEGYTF TGTGCCAGCGGACAGGGGGCGGAGGGCTACACCTTC
TRBJ2-3 NA TRBV3-1/TRBV3-2 NA CASSQHSGDTQYF TGTGCCAGCAGCCAACACTCCGGAGATACGCAGTATTTT
TRBJ1-2 NA TRBV7-2 NA CASRTQLNYGYTF TGTGCCAGCAGAACACAGCTAAACTATGGCTACACCTTC
TRBJ2-7 TRBD2 TRBV10-2 NA CASTGGSYEQYF TGCGCCAGCACGGGGGGCTCCTACGAGCAGTACTTC
TRBJ2-7 TRBD1 TRBV4-3 NA CASSQDFIGTGANYEQYF TGCGCCAGCAGCCAAGATTTCATCGGAACAGGGGCCAACTACGAGCAGTACTTC
TRBJ2-1 TRBD2 TRBV10-3 NA CAIAAGGPGNEQFF TGTGCCATCGCCGCGGGGGGGCCTGGGAATGAGCAGTTCTTC
TRBJ2-1 TRBD2 TRBV6-6 NA CASSGTSGTYNEQFF TGTGCCAGCAGTGGGACTAGCGGGACGTACAATGAGCAGTTCTTC